The present entry profiles one T cell receptor (beta chain) with its context. Its cognate antigen is unknown. Trimming cost V 0 bases and J 6 bases, with 10 bases left between them. The CDR3 runs to 14 residues. The germline V gene encodes CDR1 LGHNA and CDR2 YNFKEQ. The entry originates in a study of PD-L1 blockade in urothelial cancer. At the level of the study: Blood analysis was done at 3 weeks (second dose) and 6 weeks after treatment began.

Notes on the study in general: At 3 weeks on treatment, tumor-associated clones expanded more with durable benefit.

Locally advanced or metastatic urothelial carcinoma affected all patients. Each patient contributed between 1 and 8 total time points of blood mononuclear cells, pretreatment and during treatment. The data were produced by immunoSEQ multiplex PCR, yet TCRdb's version contains in-frame clones alone and is incomplete. The top ten clones hold 3% to 4% of a sample with about 71,000 clones, approximately 91% of them seen once. The sequencing here drew on PBMCs, taken around atezolizumab (anti-PD-L1) treatment. The origin of this receptor is a man in his sixties with urothelial cancer. This chain links TRBV4-2 with TRBJ2-3; D perhaps matches TRBD2 (5 bases). DNA for the CDR3: TGTGCCAGCAGCCAAGATTCCACGGGGGATACGCAGTATTTT. The encoded protein is CASSQDSTGDTQYF.